This T cell receptor beta chain was identified in a study of naive and memory T cell subsets. Amplification of ligated cDNA took four PCR rounds with SP2 and nested alpha and beta constant primers. TCRdb redid the calling of the 5' RACE reads with MiXCR, one entry per CDR3 protein. Among 45,000 to 55,000 distinct CDR3 sequences listed, 4.7% were seen once. A UMI-containing oligonucleotide was joined by 3' ligation to the TCR cDNA template. This clonotype was recorded many times. There are 15 residues in the CDR3. V lost 3 bases, J lost 8 bases, and 16 bases lay in between. The V and J genes are TRBV12-3 or TRBV12-4 and TRBJ1-4; unclear D gene. The clonotype comes from a female donor in good health. CDR3 nucleotide sequence: TGTGCCAGCAGTTTGAATCGGAAGGGAGGGGAAAAACTGTTTTTT. Encoded protein: CASSLNRKGGEKLFF.